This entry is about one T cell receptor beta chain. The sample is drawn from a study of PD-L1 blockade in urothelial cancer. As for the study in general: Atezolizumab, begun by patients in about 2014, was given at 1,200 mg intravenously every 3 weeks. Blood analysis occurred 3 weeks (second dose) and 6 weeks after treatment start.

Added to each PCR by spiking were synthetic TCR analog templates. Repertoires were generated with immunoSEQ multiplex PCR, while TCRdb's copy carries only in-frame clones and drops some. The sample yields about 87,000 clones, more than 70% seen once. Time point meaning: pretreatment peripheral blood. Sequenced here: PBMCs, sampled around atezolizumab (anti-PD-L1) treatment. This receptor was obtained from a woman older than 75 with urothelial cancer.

The CDR3 sequence: CASSSHNPHQSTDTQYF. The DNA for the CDR3 is TGCGCCAGCAGCTCCCATAATCCACATCAAAGCACAGATACGCAGTATTTT. The chain carries TRBV5-1 and TRBJ2-3; no definite D call. Germline V lookup: CDR1 SGHRS, CDR2 YFSETQ. Between the trimmed V and J ends, which lost 3 bases and 0 bases, there was a span of 17 bases. There are 17 residues in the CDR3.